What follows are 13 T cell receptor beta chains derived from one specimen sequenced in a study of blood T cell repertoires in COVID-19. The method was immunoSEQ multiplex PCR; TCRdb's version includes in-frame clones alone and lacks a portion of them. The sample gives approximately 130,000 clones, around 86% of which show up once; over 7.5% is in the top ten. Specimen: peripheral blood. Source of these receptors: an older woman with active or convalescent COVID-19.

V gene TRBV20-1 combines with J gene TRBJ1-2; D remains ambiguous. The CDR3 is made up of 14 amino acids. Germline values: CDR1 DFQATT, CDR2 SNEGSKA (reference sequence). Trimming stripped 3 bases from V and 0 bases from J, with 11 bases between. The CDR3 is CSASHTLSNYGYTF. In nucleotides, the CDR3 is TGCAGTGCTAGTCACACCTTATCTAACTATGGCTACACCTTC.

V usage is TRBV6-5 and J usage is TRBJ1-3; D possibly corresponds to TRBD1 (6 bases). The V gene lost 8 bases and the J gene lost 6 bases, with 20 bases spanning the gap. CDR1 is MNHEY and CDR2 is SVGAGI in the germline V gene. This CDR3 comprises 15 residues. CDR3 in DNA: TGTGCCAGCGCTCCCCCAGGACAGACGAAAAACACCATATATTTT. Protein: CASAPPGQTKNTIYF.

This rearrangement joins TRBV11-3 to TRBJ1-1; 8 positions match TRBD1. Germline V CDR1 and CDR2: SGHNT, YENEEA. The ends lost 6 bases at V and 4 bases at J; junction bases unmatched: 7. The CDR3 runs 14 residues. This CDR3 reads CASRRDRFSTEAFF. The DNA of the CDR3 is TGTGCCAGCAGGAGGGACAGGTTCAGCACTGAAGCTTTCTTT.

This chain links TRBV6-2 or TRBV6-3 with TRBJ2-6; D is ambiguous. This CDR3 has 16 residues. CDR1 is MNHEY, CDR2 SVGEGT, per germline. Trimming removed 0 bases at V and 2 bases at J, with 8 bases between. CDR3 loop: CASSYSGRTGANVLTF. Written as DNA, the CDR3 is TGTGCCAGCAGTTACTCTGGCAGGACTGGGGCCAACGTCCTGACTTTC.

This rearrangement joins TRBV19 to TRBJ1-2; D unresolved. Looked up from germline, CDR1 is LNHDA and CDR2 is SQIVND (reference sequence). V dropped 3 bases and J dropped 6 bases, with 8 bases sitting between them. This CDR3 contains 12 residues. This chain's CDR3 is CASSMWTHGYTF. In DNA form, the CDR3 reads TGTGCCAGTAGTATGTGGACTCATGGCTACACCTTC.

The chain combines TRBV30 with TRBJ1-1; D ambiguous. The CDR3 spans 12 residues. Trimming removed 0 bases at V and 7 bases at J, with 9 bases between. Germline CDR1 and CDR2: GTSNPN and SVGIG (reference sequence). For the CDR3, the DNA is TGTGCCTGGAGTGTAAACCCGGGTGAAGCTTTCTTT. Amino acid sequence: CAWSVNPGEAFF.

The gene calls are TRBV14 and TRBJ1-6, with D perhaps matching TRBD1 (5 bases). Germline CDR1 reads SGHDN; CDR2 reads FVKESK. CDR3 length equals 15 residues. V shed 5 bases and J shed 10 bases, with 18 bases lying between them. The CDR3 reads CASSGIGRGRSPLHF. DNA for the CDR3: TGTGCCAGCAGCGGGATCGGTAGGGGCAGGTCACCCCTCCACTTT. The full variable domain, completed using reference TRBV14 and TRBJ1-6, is EAGVTQFPSHSVIEKGQTVTLRCDPISGHDNLYWYRRVMGKEIKFLLHFVKESKQDESGMPNNRFLAERTGGTYSTLKVQPAELEDSGVYFCASSGIGRGRSPLHFGNGTRLTVT.

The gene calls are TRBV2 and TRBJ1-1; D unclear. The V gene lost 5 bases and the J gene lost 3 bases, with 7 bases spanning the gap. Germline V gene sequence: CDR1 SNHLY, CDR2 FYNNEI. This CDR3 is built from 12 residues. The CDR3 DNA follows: TGTGCCAGCAGTCGAGGGTACACTGAAGCTTTCTTT. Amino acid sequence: CASSRGYTEAFF.

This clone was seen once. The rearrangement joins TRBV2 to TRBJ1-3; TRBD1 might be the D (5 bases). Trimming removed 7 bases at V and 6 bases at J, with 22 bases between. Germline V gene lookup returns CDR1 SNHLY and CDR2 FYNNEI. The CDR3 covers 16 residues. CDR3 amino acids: CASKGGAGFLENTIYF. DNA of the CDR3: TGTGCCAGCAAGGGAGGGGCAGGATTCCTGGAAAACACCATATATTTT.

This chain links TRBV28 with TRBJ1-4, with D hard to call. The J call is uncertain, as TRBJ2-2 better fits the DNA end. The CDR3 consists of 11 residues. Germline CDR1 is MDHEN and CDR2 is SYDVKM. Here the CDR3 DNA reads TGTGCCAGCAGGTTCACAGGGGAGCTGTTTTTT. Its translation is CASRFTGELFF.

The CDR3 region is CASSLQGAVNQPQHF. CDR3 sequence (DNA): TGTGCCAGCAGCTTACAGGGGGCGGTTAATCAGCCCCAGCATTTT. The J gene is TRBJ1-5, the V gene TRBV7-8, with 8 bases lining up with TRBD1. Trimming took 2 bases from V and 4 from J; bases not matched to a gene: 4. Germline values: CDR1 SGHVS, CDR2 FQNEAQ. This CDR3 spans 15 amino acids.

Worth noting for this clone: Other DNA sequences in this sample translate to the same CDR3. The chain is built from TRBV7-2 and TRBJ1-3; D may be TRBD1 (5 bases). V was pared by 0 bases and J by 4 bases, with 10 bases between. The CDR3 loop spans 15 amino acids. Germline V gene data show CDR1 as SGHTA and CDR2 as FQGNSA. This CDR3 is CASSLAPGSGNTIYF. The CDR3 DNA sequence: TGTGCCAGCAGCTTAGCGCCAGGGTCGGGAAACACCATATATTTT.

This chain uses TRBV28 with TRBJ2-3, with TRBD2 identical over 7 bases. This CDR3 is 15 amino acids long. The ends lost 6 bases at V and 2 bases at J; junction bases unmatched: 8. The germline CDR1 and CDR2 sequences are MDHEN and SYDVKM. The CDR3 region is CASSSLGGDTDTQYF. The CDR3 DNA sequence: TGTGCCAGCAGCTCATTGGGGGGGGACACAGATACGCAGTATTTT.